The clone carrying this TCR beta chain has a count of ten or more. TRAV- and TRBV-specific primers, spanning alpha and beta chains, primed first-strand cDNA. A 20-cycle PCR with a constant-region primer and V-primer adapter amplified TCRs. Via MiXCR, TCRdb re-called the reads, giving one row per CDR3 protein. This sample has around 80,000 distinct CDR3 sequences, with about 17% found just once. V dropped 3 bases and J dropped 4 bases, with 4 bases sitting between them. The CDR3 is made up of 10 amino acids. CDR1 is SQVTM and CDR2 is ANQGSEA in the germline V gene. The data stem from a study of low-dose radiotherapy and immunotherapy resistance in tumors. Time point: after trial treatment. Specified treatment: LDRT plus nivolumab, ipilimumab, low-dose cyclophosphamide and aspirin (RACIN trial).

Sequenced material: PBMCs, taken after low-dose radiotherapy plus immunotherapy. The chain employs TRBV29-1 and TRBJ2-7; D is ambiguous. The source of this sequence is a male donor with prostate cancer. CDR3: CSVDRYEQYF. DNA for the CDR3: TGCAGCGTTGATCGGTACGAGCAGTACTTC.